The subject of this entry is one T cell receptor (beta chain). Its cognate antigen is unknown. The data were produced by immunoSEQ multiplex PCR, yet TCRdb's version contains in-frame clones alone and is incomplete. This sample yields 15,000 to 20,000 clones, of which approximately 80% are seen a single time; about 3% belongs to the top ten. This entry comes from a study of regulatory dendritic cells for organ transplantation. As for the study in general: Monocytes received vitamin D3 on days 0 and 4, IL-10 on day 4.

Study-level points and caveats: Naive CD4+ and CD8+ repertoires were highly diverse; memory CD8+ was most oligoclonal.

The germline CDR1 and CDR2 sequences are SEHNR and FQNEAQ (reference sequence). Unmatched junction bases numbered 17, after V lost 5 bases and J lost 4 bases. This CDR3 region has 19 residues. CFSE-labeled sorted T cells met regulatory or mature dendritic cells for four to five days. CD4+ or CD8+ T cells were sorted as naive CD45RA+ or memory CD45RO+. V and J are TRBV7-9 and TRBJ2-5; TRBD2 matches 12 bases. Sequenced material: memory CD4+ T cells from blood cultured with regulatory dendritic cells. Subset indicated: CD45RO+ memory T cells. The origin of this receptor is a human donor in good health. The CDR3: CASSPHRGLAGGPRETQYF. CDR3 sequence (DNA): TGTGCCAGCAGCCCACACCGCGGGCTAGCGGGAGGGCCGCGAGAGACCCAGTACTTC.